This T cell receptor beta chain was sequenced for a study of T cells expressing NK-cell markers. Study-wide background: Of eight sequenced donors, seven were HCMV-seropositive and one HCMV-seronegative. Study-wide results and limits: There were four donors in whom these clonotypes also led the CD3+CD56-NKG2C+ fraction.

TCRdb reprocessed the 5' RACE reads; each CDR3 protein has one entry and no DNA is given. This repertoire includes almost 450,000 distinct CDR3 sequences. The CDR3 has 15 residues. Germline values: CDR1 SGDLS, CDR2 YYNGEE. A word on this clonotype: Its target is unknown.

The receptor was isolated from a woman aged 18 to 75 in good health. Sequencing used blood T cells: a sorted CD56 or NKG2C T cell subset, CD4+ or CD8+ T cells, or bulk PBMC T cells (not recorded which). V and J are TRBV9 and TRBJ2-5; TCRdb's D call of TRBD1 is untestable without DNA. CDR3: CASSGPGGTKETQYF.